One and the same sample provided the 5 T cell receptor beta chains below, sequenced in a study of T cell changes during pregnancy in multiple sclerosis. TCRdb's copy holds only in-frame clones and misses some; the assay was immunoSEQ multiplex PCR. Of approximately 51,000 clones in the sample, 94% were seen once. The source material was CD4+ T cells from peripheral blood mononuclear cells, sampled in the second trimester of pregnancy. All receptors come from a female donor with multiple sclerosis, enrolled in a pregnancy study.

CDR3 DNA sequence: TGCGCCAGCAGCTTGGACGGAACCGGGAAGAGCCACGAGCAGTACTTC. Residues: CASSLDGTGKSHEQYF. V gene TRBV5-1 combines with J gene TRBJ2-7; D might be TRBD2 (5 bases). From germline, CDR1 is SGHRS and CDR2 YFSETQ. This CDR3 spans 16 amino acids. Trimming took off 0 bases at V and 5 bases at J, with 18 bases between the two ends.

The chain joins TRBV5-4 to TRBJ1-1; TRBD1 aligns across 11 bases. The CDR3 extends over 13 amino acids. Per germline, CDR1 SGHNT and CDR2 YYREEE (reference sequence). V gave up 3 bases and J gave up 6 bases; unmatched junction bases: 1. This CDR3 is CASSWTGGSEAFF. In DNA, the CDR3 is TGTGCCAGCAGCTGGACAGGGGGCTCTGAAGCTTTCTTT.

This sequence joins TRBV4-2 and TRBJ2-3; 7 bases map to TRBD2. The CDR3 consists of 16 residues. Trimming removed 0 bases from V and 3 bases from J; junction bases left unmatched: 6. CDR1 is LGHNA and CDR2 is YNFKEQ in the germline V gene. The CDR3 loop reads CASSQEIGSGTDTQYF. As DNA, the CDR3 is TGTGCCAGCAGCCAAGAGATAGGTAGCGGGACAGATACGCAGTATTTT.

The CDR3 loop is CASSLDGAGGPFF. In DNA, the CDR3 is TGTGCCAGCAGCTTAGACGGGGCCGGAGGGCCTTTCTTT. The gene calls are TRBV11-2 and TRBJ1-1, with D tentatively TRBD1 (5 bases). Germline loops: CDR1 SGHAT, CDR2 FQNNGV. With 0 bases removed from V and 12 bases from J, the gap between germline ends came to 14 bases. The CDR3 is 13 residues long.

This rearrangement joins TRBV20-1 to TRBJ2-1; TRBD2 might be the D (5 bases). The CDR3 runs to 11 residues. CDR1 is DFQATT, CDR2 SNEGSKA, per germline (reference sequence). Trimming removed 6 bases from V and 8 bases from J, with 11 bases in between. CDR3 protein: CSAPGSHEQFF. The CDR3 region has the DNA TGCAGTGCCCCGGGGAGCCATGAGCAGTTCTTC.